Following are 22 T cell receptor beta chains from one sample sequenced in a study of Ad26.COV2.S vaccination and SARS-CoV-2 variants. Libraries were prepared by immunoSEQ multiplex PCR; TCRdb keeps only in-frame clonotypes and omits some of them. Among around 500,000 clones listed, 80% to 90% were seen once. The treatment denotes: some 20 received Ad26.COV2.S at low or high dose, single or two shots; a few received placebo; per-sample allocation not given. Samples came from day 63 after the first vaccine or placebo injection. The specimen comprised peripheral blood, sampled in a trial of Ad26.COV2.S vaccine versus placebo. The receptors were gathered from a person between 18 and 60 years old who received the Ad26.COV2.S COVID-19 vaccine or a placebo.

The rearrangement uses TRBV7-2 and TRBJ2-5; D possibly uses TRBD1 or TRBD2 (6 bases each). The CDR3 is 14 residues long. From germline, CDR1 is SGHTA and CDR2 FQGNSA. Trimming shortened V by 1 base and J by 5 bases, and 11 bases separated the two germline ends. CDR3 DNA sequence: TGTGCCAGCAGCTTAGGGGGGGCGCGGGAGACCCAGTACTTC. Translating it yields CASSLGGARETQYF.

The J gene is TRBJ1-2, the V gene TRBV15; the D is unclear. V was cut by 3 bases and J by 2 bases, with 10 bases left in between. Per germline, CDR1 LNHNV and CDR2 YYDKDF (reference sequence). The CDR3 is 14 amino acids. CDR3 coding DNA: TGTGCCACCAGCAGGGGTAGAGGGAACTATGGCTACACCTTC. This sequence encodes CATSRGRGNYGYTF.

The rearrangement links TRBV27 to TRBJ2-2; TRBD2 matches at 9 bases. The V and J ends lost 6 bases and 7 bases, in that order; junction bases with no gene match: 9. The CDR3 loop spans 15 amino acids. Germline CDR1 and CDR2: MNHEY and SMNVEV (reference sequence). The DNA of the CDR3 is TGTGCCAGCAGAACCATAGCGGGAGTAAGCGGGGAGCTGTTTTTT. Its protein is CASRTIAGVSGELFF.

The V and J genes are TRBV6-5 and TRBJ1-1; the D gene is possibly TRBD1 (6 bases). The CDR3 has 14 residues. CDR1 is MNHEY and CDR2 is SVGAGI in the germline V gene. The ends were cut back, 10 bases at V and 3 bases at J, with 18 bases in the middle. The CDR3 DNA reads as TGTGCCACCTCTACAGCAGGGGAGGACACTGAAGCTTTCTTT. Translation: CATSTAGEDTEAFF.

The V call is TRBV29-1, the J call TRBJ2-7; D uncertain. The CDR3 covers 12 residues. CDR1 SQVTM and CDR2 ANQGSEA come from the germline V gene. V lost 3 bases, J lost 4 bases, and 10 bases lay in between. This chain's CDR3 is CSVEGSQYEQYF. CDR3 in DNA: TGCAGCGTTGAGGGATCTCAATACGAGCAGTACTTC.

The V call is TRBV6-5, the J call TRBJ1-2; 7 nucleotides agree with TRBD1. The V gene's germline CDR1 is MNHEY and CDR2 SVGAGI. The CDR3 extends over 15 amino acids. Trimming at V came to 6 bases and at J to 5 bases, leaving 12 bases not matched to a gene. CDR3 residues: CASRITTGTAYGYTF. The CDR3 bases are TGTGCCAGCAGGATAACGACCGGGACAGCATATGGCTACACCTTC.

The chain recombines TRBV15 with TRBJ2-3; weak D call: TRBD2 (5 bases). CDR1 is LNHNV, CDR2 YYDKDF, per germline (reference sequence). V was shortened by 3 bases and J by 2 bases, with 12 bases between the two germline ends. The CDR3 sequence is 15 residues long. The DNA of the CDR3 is TGTGCCACCAGCAGGCCTAGCCAGGCCACAGATACGCAGTATTTT. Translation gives CATSRPSQATDTQYF.

The CDR3 nucleotides read TGCGCCAGCAGCCGGGAGGGAGCTAACTATGGCTACACCTTC. It yields the protein CASSREGANYGYTF. The rearrangement links TRBV4-3 to TRBJ1-2; the D is unclear. The length of the CDR3 is 14 residues. Germline lookup yields CDR1 LGHNA and CDR2 YSLEER. The germline V and J ends were trimmed by 4 bases and 0 bases, with 9 bases remaining between them.

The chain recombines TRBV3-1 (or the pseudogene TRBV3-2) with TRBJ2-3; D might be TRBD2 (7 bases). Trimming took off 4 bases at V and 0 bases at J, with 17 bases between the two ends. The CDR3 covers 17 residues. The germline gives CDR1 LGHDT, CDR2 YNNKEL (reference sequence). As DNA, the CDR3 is TGTGCCAGCAGCCGGAAAGGGGGGGGAACTAGCACAGATACGCAGTATTTT. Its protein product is CASSRKGGGTSTDTQYF.

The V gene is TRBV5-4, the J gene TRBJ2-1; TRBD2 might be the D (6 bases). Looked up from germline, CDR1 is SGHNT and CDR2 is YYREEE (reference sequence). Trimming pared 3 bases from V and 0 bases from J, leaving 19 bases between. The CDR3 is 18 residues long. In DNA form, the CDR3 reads TGTGCCAGCAGCTCCCCAACCATTTCCGGGAGCTCCTACAATGAGCAGTTCTTC. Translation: CASSSPTISGSSYNEQFF.

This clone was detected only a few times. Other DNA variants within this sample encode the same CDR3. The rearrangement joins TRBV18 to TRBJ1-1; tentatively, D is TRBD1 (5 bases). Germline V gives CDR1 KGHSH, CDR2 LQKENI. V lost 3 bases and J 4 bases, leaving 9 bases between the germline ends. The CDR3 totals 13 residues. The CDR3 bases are TGTGCCAGCTCACCGCAGGGTGGCACTGAAGCTTTCTTT. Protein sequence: CASSPQGGTEAFF.

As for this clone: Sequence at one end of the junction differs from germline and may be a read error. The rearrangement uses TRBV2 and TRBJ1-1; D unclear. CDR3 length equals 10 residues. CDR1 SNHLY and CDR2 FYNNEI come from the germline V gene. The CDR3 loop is CASVRTEAFF. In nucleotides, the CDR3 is TGTGCCAGCGTACGGACTGAGGCTTTCTTT.

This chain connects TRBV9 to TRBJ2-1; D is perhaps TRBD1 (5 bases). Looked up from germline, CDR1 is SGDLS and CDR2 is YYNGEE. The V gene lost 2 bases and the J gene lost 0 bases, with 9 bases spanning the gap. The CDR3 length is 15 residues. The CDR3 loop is CASSVTGSSYNEQFF. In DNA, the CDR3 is TGTGCCAGCAGCGTTACAGGTAGCTCCTACAATGAGCAGTTCTTC.

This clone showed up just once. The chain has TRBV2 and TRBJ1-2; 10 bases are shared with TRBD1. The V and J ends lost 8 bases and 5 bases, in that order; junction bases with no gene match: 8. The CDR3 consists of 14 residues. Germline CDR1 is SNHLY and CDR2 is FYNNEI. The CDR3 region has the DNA TGTGCCAGCGTAGACCGGGACAGGGGTTATGGCTACACCTTC. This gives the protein CASVDRDRGYGYTF.

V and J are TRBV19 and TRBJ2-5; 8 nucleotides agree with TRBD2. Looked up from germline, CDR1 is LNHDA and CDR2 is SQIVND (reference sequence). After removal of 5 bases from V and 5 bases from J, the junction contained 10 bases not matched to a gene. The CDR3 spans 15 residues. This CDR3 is CASSGAGLGEETQYF. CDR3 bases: TGTGCCAGTAGTGGGGCGGGACTAGGAGAGGAGACCCAGTACTTC. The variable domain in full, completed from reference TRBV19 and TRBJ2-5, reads DGGITQSPKYLFRKEGQNVTLSCEQNLNHDAMYWYRQDPGQGLRLIYYSQIVNDFQKGDIAEGYSVSREKKESFPLTVTSAQKNPTAFYLCASSGAGLGEETQYFGPGTRLLVL.

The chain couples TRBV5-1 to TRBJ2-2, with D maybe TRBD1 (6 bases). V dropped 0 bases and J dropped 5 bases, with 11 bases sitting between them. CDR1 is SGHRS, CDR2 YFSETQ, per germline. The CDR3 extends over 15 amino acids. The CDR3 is CASSLAGTLTGELFF. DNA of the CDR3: TGCGCCAGCAGCTTGGCCGGGACATTAACCGGGGAGCTGTTTTTT.

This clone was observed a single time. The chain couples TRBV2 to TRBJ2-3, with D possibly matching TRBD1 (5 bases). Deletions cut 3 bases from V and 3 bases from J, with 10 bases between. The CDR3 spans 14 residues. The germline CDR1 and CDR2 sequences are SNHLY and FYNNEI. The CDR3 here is CASSDGRGTDTQYF. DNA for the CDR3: TGTGCCAGCAGTGATGGTAGGGGTACAGATACGCAGTATTTT.

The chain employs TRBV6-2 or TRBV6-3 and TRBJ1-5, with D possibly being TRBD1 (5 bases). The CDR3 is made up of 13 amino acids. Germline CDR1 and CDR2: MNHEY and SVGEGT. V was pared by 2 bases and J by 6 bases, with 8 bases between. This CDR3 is CASSYGGSQPQHF. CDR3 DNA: TGTGCCAGCAGTTACGGGGGGTCTCAGCCCCAGCATTTT.

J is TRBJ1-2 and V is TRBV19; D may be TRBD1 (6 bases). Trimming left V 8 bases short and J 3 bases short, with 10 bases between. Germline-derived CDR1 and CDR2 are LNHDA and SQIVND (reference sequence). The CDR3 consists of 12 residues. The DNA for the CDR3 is TGTGCCAGTCAGACAGGAGACTATGGCTACACCTTC. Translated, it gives CASQTGDYGYTF.

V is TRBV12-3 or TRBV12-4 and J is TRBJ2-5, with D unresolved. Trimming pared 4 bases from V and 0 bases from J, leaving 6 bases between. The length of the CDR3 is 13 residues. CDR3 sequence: CASSSGNQETQYF. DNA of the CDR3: TGTGCCAGCAGTTCGGGTAACCAAGAGACCCAGTACTTC.

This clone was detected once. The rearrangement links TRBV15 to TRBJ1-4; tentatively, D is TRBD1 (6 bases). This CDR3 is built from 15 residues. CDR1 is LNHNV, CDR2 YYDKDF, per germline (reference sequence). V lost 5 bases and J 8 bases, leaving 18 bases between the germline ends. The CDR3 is CATSWGQGFKEKLFF. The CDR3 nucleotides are TGTGCCACCAGCTGGGGGCAGGGTTTTAAAGAAAAACTGTTTTTT. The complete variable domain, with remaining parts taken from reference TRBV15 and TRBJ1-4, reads DAMVIQNPRYQVTQFGKPVTLSCSQTLNHNVMYWYQQKSSQAPKLLFHYYDKDFNNEADTPDNFQSRRPNTSFCFLDIRSPGLGDTAMYLCATSWGQGFKEKLFFGSGTQLSVL.

The CDR3 DNA sequence: TGTGCCAGCAGCTTGCTGAGGGGCGATGGCTTGGATGGCTACACCTTC. It encodes CASSLLRGDGLDGYTF. This sequence joins TRBV5-6 and TRBJ1-2, with D possibly being TRBD1 (5 bases). CDR1 and CDR2 (germline): SGHDT, YYEEEE. V was clipped by 1 base and J by 6 bases, with 19 bases between them. This CDR3 is 16 amino acids long.